The T cell receptor (beta chain) described here comes from a study of vaccination and CD4 T cells after COVID-19. In the study overall: Each participant was administered two doses of a vaccine, which was either BNT162b2 or mRNA-1273. Post-COVID samples had a sampling time that fell a median 101 days after diagnosis (range 35 to 161). SARS-CoV-2, HCoV-NL63, HCoV-OC43 and HCoV-229E supplied the overlapping spike peptides used to stimulate cells.

Sequencing of cultured CD4+ T cell DNA used the Oncomine TCR Beta short-read assay. TCRdb used MiXCR to reprocess the PCR reads, holding one entry per CDR3 protein. The sample includes about 15,000 distinct CDR3 sequences, less than 30% seen only once; the top ten take around 25%. Turning to this clonotype: Its cognate antigen is unknown.

Treatment meaning: approximately 9-day PBMC culture with coronavirus spike peptide pools or control peptides (ViraFEST assay). Days 3 and 7 saw half the medium swapped for fresh IL-2 medium. The specimen sequenced was cultured CD4+ T cells from blood. This TCR was sampled from a human donor with COVID-19.

The CDR3, as DNA: TGTGCCAGCAGTGGTAGACAGAACCCTCTCTATGGCTACACCTTC. It encodes CASSGRQNPLYGYTF. The chain uses TRBV6-1 and TRBJ1-2; tentatively, D is TRBD1 (5 bases). V lost 4 bases and J 4 bases, leaving 16 bases between the germline ends. This CDR3 contains 15 residues. Germline CDR1 and CDR2: MNHNS and SASEGT.